The clone carrying this TCR beta chain was observed a handful of times. Its matching antigen is unknown. The data are from a study of response to subunit inactivated influenza vaccine. CDR3 length: 15 amino acids. Trimming stripped 0 bases from V and 7 bases from J, with 13 bases between. Germline CDR1 reads LGHNA; CDR2 reads YSLEER. TCRdb independently ran MiXCR on the RT-PCR reads; one entry per CDR3 protein. The table lists approximately 730,000 distinct CDR3 sequences, over 11% of them singletons. Study-wide findings and caveats: A suggestion made by the authors is that each seasonal influenza vaccination recruits few new T cells.

The V and J genes are TRBV4-3 and TRBJ1-5, with D tentatively TRBD1 (6 bases). The sample here was PBMCs from blood, taken 14 to 15 days before vaccination. The sequence derives from a man aged 45-60 years who received an inactivated influenza vaccine. This chain's CDR3 is CASSQDRTARQPQHF. As DNA, the CDR3 is TGCGCCAGCAGCCAAGATCGGACAGCGAGACAGCCCCAGCATTTT.